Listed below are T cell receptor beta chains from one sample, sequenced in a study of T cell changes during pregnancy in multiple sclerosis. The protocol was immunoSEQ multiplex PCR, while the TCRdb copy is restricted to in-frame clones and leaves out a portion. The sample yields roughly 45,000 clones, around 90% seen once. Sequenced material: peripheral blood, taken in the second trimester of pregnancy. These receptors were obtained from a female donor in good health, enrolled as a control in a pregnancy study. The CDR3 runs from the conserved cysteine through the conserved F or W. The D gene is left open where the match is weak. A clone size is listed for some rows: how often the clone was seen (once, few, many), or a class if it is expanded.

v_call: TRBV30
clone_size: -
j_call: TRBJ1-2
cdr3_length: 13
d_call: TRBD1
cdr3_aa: CAWSKTGGDGYTF
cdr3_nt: TGTGCCTGGAGCAAGACAGGGGGGGATGGCTACACCTTC

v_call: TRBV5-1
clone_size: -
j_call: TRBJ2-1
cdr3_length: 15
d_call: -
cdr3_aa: CASSLVQGQWVEQFF
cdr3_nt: TGCGCCAGCAGCTTGGTTCAGGGGCAGTGGGTTGAGCAGTTCTTC

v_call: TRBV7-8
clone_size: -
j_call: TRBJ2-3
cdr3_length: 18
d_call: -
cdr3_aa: CASSLDDGRLQGSDTQYF
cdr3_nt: TGTGCCAGCAGCTTAGACGACGGGCGACTCCAGGGGTCAGATACGCAGTATTTT

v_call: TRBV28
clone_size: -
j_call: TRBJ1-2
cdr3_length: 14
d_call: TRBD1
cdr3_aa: CASSYTTGNYGYTF
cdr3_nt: TGTGCCAGCAGTTATACGACAGGGAACTATGGCTACACCTTC

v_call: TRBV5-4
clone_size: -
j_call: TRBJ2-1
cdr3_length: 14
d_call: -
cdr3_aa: CASSFQVSYNEQFF
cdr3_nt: TGTGCCAGCAGCTTTCAGGTCTCCTACAATGAGCAGTTCTTC

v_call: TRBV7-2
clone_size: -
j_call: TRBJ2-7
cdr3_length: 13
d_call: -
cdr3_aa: CASSRLSSYEQYF
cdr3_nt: TGTGCCAGCAGCCGCCTGAGCTCCTACGAGCAGTACTTC

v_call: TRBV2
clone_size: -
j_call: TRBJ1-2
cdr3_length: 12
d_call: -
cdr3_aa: CASSEGGYGYTF
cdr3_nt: TGTGCCAGCAGTGAAGGCGGGTATGGCTACACCTTC

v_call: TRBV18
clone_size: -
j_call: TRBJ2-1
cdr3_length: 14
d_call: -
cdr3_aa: CASSQFPDLNEQFF
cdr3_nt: TGTGCCAGCTCGCAATTTCCGGACTTAAATGAGCAGTTCTTC

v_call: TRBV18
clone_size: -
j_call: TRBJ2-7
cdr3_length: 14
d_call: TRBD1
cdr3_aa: CASATGQGVYEQYF
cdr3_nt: TGTGCCAGCGCCACGGGACAGGGGGTATACGAGCAGTACTTC

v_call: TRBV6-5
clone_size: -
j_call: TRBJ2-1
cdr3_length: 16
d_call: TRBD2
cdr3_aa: CASSYGASGGYNEQFF
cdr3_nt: TGTGCCAGCAGTTATGGCGCTAGCGGGGGCTACAATGAGCAGTTCTTC

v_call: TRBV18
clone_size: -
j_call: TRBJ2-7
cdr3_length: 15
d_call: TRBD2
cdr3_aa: CASSPSNSGGYEQYF
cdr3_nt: TGTGCCAGCTCACCAAGTAATAGCGGGGGCTACGAGCAGTACTTC

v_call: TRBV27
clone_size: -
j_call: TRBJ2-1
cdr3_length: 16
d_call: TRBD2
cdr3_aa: CASRGLAGAPYNEQFF
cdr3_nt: TGTGCCAGCAGGGGACTAGCGGGAGCTCCTTACAATGAGCAGTTCTTC

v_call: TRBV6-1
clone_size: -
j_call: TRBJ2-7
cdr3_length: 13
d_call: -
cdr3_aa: CASQIKGGGWQYF
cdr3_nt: TGCGCCAGCCAGATCAAGGGAGGCGGGTGGCAGTACTTC

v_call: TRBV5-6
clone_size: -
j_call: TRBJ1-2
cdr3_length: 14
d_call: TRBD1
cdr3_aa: CASSSWGQGGGYTF
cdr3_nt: TGTGCCAGCAGCTCGTGGGGACAGGGAGGCGGCTACACCTTC

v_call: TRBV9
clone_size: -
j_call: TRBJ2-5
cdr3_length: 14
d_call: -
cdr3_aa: CASSAGGGEETQYF
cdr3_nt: TGTGCCAGCAGCGCCGGAGGGGGCGAAGAGACCCAGTACTTC

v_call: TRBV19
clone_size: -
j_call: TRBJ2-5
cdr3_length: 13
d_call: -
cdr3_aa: CASSIWLAETQYF
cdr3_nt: TGTGCCAGTAGTATTTGGCTAGCAGAGACCCAGTACTTC

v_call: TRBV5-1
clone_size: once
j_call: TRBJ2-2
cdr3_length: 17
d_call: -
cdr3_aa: CASSILLREAGTGELFF
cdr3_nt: TGCGCCAGCAGCATCCTCCTCCGGGAAGCGGGCACCGGGGAGCTGTTTTTT

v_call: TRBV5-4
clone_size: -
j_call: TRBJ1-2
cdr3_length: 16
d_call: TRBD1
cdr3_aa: CASSLAGSGRGHGYTF
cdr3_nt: TGTGCCAGCAGCTTGGCCGGGAGTGGCAGGGGGCATGGCTACACCTTC

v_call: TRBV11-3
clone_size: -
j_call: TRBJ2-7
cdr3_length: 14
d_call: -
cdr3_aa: CASSPGGGDYEQYF
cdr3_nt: TGTGCCAGCAGCCCCGGCGGCGGGGACTACGAGCAGTACTTC

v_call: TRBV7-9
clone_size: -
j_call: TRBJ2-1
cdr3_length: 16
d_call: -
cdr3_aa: CASSRWREVGYNEQFF
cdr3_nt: TGTGCCAGCAGCCGTTGGCGGGAAGTGGGTTACAATGAGCAGTTCTTC

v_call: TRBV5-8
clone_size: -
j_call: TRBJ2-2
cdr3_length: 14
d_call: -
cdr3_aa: CASSPVRQAGELFF
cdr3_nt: TGTGCCAGCAGCCCGGTGAGACAGGCCGGGGAGCTGTTTTTT

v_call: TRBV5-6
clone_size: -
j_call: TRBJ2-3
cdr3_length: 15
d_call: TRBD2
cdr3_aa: CASSKILAGGDTQYF
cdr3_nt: TGTGCCAGCAGCAAAATCCTAGCGGGAGGGGATACGCAGTATTTT

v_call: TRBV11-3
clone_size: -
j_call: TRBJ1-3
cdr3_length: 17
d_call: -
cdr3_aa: CASSTPKTGRSGNTIYF
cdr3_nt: TGTGCCAGCAGCACACCGAAGACAGGACGCTCTGGAAACACCATATATTTT

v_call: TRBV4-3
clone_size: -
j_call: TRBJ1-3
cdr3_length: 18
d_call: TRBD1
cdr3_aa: CASSQGTRTGGPGGTIYF
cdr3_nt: TGCGCCAGCAGCCAAGGTACTAGAACAGGGGGTCCAGGCGGCACCATATATTTT

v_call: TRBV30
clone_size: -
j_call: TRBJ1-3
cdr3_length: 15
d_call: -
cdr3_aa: CAWRDFRVAGNTIYF
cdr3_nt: TGTGCCTGGAGGGACTTTAGGGTTGCAGGAAACACCATATATTTT

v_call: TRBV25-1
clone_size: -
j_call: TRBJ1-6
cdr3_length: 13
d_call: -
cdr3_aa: CASSDNAQAPLHF
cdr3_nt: TGTGCCAGCAGTGACAACGCCCAGGCACCCCTCCACTTT